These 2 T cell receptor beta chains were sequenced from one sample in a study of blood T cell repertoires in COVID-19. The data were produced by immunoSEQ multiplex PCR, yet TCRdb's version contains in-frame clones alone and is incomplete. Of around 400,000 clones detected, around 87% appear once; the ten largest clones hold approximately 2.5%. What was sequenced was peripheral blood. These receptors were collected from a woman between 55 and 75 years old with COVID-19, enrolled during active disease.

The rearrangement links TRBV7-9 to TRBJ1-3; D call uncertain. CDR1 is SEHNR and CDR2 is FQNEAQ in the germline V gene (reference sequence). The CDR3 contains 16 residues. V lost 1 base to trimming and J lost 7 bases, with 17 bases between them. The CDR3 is CASSLVGTRSGNTIYF. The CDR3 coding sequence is TGTGCCAGCAGCTTAGTGGGCACGCGGTCGGGGAACACCATATATTTT.

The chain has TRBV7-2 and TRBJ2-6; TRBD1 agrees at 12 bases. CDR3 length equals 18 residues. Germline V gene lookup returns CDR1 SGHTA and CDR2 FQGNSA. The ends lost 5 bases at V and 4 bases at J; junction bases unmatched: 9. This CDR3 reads CASSEGDRGLSGANVLTF. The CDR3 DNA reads TGTGCCAGCAGCGAAGGGGACAGGGGGCTGTCCGGGGCCAACGTCCTGACTTTC. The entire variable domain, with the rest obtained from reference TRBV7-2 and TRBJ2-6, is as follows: GAGVSQSPSNKVTEKGKDVELRCDPISGHTALYWYRQSLGQGLEFLIYFQGNSAPDKSGLPSDRFSAERTGGSVSTLTIQRTQQEDSAVYLCASSEGDRGLSGANVLTFGAGSRLTVL.